The rows below give T cell receptor beta chains drawn from one sample of a study of blood T cell repertoires in COVID-19. Sequencing was performed with immunoSEQ multiplex PCR; in TCRdb, only in-frame clones are kept and a portion is missing. This sample carries a few hundred thousand clones, 86% of them seen once, and the ten largest clones take about 2%. Specimen: peripheral blood. The receptors shown here come from a woman in her forties or fifties with acute or convalescent COVID-19. Both conserved end residues are part of each CDR3. The D gene is left open where the match is weak. Rows give clone size only sometimes, using once, few, many, or a class for an expanded clone.

abundance	len	v_gene	j_gene	d_gene	CDR3aa	CDR3nt
.	14	TRBV4-1	TRBJ2-7	.	CASSLSPGAYEQYF	TGCGCCAGCAGCCTTTCCCCAGGTGCCTACGAGCAGTACTTC
.	15	TRBV24-1	TRBJ2-1	TRBD2	CATASSSGDHNEQFF	TGTGCCACCGCCAGCTCCAGCGGGGACCACAATGAGCAGTTCTTC
.	13	TRBV9	TRBJ1-1	.	CASSGQLNTEAFF	TGTGCCAGCAGCGGACAGCTGAACACTGAAGCTTTCTTT
.	13	TRBV6-2/TRBV6-3	TRBJ2-1	.	CASSYYPQPEQFF	TGTGCCAGCAGTTATTACCCACAGCCCGAGCAGTTCTTC
.	14	TRBV27	TRBJ2-7	TRBD1	CASSGTGGGSEQYF	TGTGCCAGCAGTGGGACAGGTGGAGGCTCCGAGCAGTACTTC
.	15	TRBV5-1	TRBJ1-1	TRBD1	CASSYTGGAGTEAFF	TGCGCCAGCAGCTACACAGGGGGCGCAGGGACTGAAGCTTTCTTT
.	14	TRBV5-1	TRBJ2-2	.	CASSSDRVGGELFF	TGCGCCAGCAGCTCGGACAGAGTTGGCGGGGAGCTGTTTTTT
.	12	TRBV24-1	TRBJ2-3	TRBD2	CATGGVPDTQYF	TGTGCCACCGGGGGGGTGCCAGATACGCAGTATTTT
.	12	TRBV30	TRBJ1-2	.	CAWTGLDYGYTF	TGTGCCTGGACAGGGTTGGACTATGGCTACACCTTC
.	16	TRBV19	TRBJ2-1	TRBD1	CASSIWGQGLYNEQFF	TGTGCCAGTAGTATATGGGGACAGGGTCTTTACAATGAGCAGTTCTTC
.	12	TRBV7-9	TRBJ1-1	.	CASATPNTEAFF	TGTGCCAGCGCGACACCGAACACTGAAGCTTTCTTT
.	14	TRBV6-5	TRBJ2-3	.	CASSYSPGTDTQYF	TGTGCCAGCAGTTACTCCCCGGGCACAGATACGCAGTATTTT
.	17	TRBV9	TRBJ2-5	.	CASSASISDRGQETQYF	TGTGCCAGCAGCGCGTCGATTTCTGACAGAGGCCAAGAGACCCAGTACTTC
.	13	TRBV10-3	TRBJ1-4	.	CATGNSRSEKLFF	TGTGCCACCGGTAACAGTCGGTCTGAAAAACTGTTTTTT
.	18	TRBV30	TRBJ2-2	TRBD2	CAWSERLAGLLRTGELFF	TGTGCCTGGAGTGAACGTCTAGCGGGTCTTCTTCGGACCGGGGAGCTGTTTTTT
.	16	TRBV9	TRBJ2-7	.	CASSVGGDGGIHEQYF	TGTGCCAGCAGCGTAGGGGGAGACGGAGGGATCCACGAGCAGTACTTC
.	15	TRBV7-2	TRBJ2-7	.	CASSLWGQSPYEQYF	TGTGCCAGCAGCTTATGGGGGCAGAGTCCTTACGAGCAGTACTTC
.	15	TRBV6-5	TRBJ2-7	.	CASSLRGTPTYEQYF	TGTGCCAGCAGTCTTCGAGGGACACCCACCTACGAGCAGTACTTC
.	13	TRBV19	TRBJ1-2	TRBD1	CASSIGTGNGYTF	TGTGCCAGTAGTATTGGGACAGGAAATGGCTACACCTTC
.	14	TRBV11-2	TRBJ2-7	TRBD1	CASSSRQDRDEQYF	TGTGCCAGCAGCTCCCGACAGGACAGGGACGAGCAGTACTTC
.	15	TRBV9	TRBJ2-1	.	CASSVDSGPYNEQFF	TGTGCCAGCAGCGTAGATAGCGGTCCCTACAATGAGCAGTTCTTC
.	17	TRBV18	TRBJ2-1	.	CASSPPGVGALYNEQFF	TGTGCCAGCTCACCACCGGGTGTGGGGGCCCTGTACAATGAGCAGTTCTTC
.	16	TRBV7-6	TRBJ2-3	.	CASSSLPGHTTDTQYF	TGTGCCAGCAGCTCCCTTCCGGGACACACCACAGATACGCAGTATTTT
.	13	TRBV30	TRBJ2-1	.	CAWSQSHYNEQFF	TGTGCCTGGAGTCAAAGCCACTACAATGAGCAGTTCTTC
.	14	TRBV9	TRBJ1-1	.	CASSVVSGDTEAFF	TGTGCCAGCAGCGTAGTATCAGGGGACACTGAAGCTTTCTTT
.	16	TRBV4-1	TRBJ2-2	TRBD2	CASSPRRGGNTGELFF	TGCGCCAGCAGCCCGCGCCGCGGGGGGAACACCGGGGAGCTGTTTTTT
.	14	TRBV6-4	TRBJ2-3	TRBD2	CASSRTSGVDTQYF	TGTGCCAGCTCGAGGACTAGCGGGGTCGATACGCAGTATTTT
.	18	TRBV30	TRBJ2-4	TRBD2	CAWSVRGRPGGTKNIQYF	TGTGCCTGGAGTGTAAGGGGCCGACCGGGGGGAACCAAAAACATTCAGTACTTC
once	12	TRBV6-2/TRBV6-3	TRBJ2-5	TRBD2	CASSFPSGGRYF	TGTGCCAGCAGTTTCCCAAGCGGGGGAAGGTACTTC
.	15	TRBV29-1	TRBJ1-3	.	CSVEDGGVSGNTIYF	TGCAGCGTTGAAGATGGGGGGGTCTCTGGAAACACCATATATTTT
.	13	TRBV15	TRBJ2-7	TRBD1	CATSRDRGYEQYF	TGTGCCACCAGCAGGGACAGGGGATACGAGCAGTACTTC
.	16	TRBV7-3	TRBJ1-3	.	CASSSFRFYSGNTIYF	TGTGCCAGCAGCTCCTTCAGGTTTTACTCTGGAAACACCATATATTTT
.	16	TRBV2	TRBJ2-6	.	CASSDPGRSGANVLTF	TGTGCCAGCAGTGACCCAGGGCGCTCTGGGGCCAACGTCCTGACTTTC
.	17	TRBV11-2	TRBJ2-5	TRBD1	CASSISGTGGRWETQYF	TGTGCCAGCAGCATATCCGGGACAGGGGGACGTTGGGAGACCCAGTACTTC
.	14	TRBV30	TRBJ2-2	.	CAWGQMPLAGELFF	TGTGCCTGGGGACAGATGCCCCTGGCCGGGGAGCTGTTTTTT
.	14	TRBV19	TRBJ1-4	TRBD1	CASSWDRGNEKLFF	TGTGCCAGTAGTTGGGACAGAGGGAATGAAAAACTGTTTTTT
.	15	TRBV6-5	TRBJ1-2	.	CASSYPQGPRDGYTF	TGTGCCAGCAGTTACCCACAGGGCCCCCGCGATGGCTACACCTTC
few	15	TRBV7-9	TRBJ1-3	.	CASSLGRVSGNTIYF	TGTGCCAGCAGCTTGGGGCGTGTCTCTGGAAACACCATATATTTT
.	14	TRBV6-4	TRBJ2-2	.	CASSVRQNTGELFF	TGTGCCAGCAGTGTAAGACAGAACACCGGGGAGCTGTTTTTT
.	15	TRBV3-1/TRBV3-2	TRBJ1-3	.	CASSLKREKGNTIYF	TGTGCCAGCAGCCTCAAGCGTGAGAAAGGAAACACCATATATTTT
.	14	TRBV9	TRBJ2-2	.	CASSVGGGTGELFF	TGTGCCAGCAGCGTAGGAGGCGGGACCGGGGAGCTGTTTTTT
.	14	TRBV19	TRBJ2-5	.	CASSIGSERVPQYF	TGTGCCAGTAGTATAGGGTCGGAGAGGGTGCCCCAGTACTTC
.	15	TRBV5-1	TRBJ1-5	.	CASSLGGGGQQPQHF	TGCGCCAGCAGCTTGGGGGGCGGGGGGCAGCAGCCCCAGCATTTT
.	15	TRBV5-6	TRBJ2-5	TRBD1	CASSQGTVHGETQYF	TGTGCCAGCAGCCAAGGGACAGTCCACGGAGAGACCCAGTACTTC
.	14	TRBV7-2	TRBJ2-5	.	CASSFDRYQETQYF	TGTGCCAGCAGCTTCGACAGATACCAAGAGACCCAGTACTTC
few	17	TRBV23-1	TRBJ2-1	.	CASSQSRPGTQLDEQFF	TGCGCCAGCAGTCAATCACGCCCGGGGACACAGTTAGATGAGCAGTTCTTC
.	16	TRBV6-5	TRBJ1-2	.	CASSYGRQAGHYGYTF	TGTGCCAGCAGTTACGGGAGACAGGCAGGGCACTATGGCTACACCTTC
.	10	TRBV29-1	TRBJ2-3	.	CSSLTDTQYF	TGCAGCTCACTCACAGATACGCAGTATTTT
.	13	TRBV2	TRBJ2-2	.	CASSGAYTGELFF	TGTGCCAGCAGTGGGGCGTACACCGGGGAGCTGTTTTTT